This passage covers 17 T cell receptor beta chains from one sample sequenced in a study of CD8 T cells in Susac syndrome. Random hexamers were used to reverse transcribe the RNA input (roughly 0.5 to 1 ug). TCRdb fed the immunoSEQ multiplex PCR reads into MiXCR, producing one record per CDR3 protein. The table shows about 120,000 distinct CDR3 sequences, with roughly 92% occurring only once. Input material: CD4+ T cells from PBMCs. These TCRs come from a human donor in good health.

The chain links TRBV4-1 to TRBJ2-4, with a tentative D call TRBD1 (5 bases). CDR1 and CDR2 from the germline V gene are MGHRA and YSYEKL. V was clipped by 5 bases and J by 5 bases, with 10 bases between them. The CDR3 consists of 13 residues. CDR3 protein: CASSEWGQNIQYF. The CDR3 bases are TGCGCCAGCAGCGAGTGGGGCCAAAACATTCAGTACTTC.

V usage is TRBV28 and J usage is TRBJ2-1; TRBD2 aligns across 9 bases. CDR1 and CDR2 (germline): MDHEN, SYDVKM. This CDR3 comprises 16 residues. V was pared by 8 bases and J by 4 bases, with 12 bases of the junction left unmatched. The CDR3 here is CASRESAGGNYNEQFF. The CDR3 DNA reads TGTGCCAGCCGAGAGTCCGCGGGAGGGAATTACAATGAGCAGTTCTTC.

This chain links TRBV27 with TRBJ2-1; D remains unclear. Per germline, CDR1 MNHEY and CDR2 SMNVEV (reference sequence). The V end was cut by 3 bases, the J end by 0 bases, with 6 bases between. The CDR3 consists of 14 residues. This CDR3 is CASSLVSSYNEQFF. For the CDR3, the DNA is TGTGCCAGCAGTTTGGTAAGCTCCTACAATGAGCAGTTCTTC.

The V gene is TRBV20-1, the J gene TRBJ2-1, with unresolved D. The CDR3 extends over 16 amino acids. V gave up 5 bases and J gave up 0 bases, with 17 bases separating them. Germline loops: CDR1 DFQATT, CDR2 SNEGSKA (reference sequence). This CDR3 reads CSAPGPESSSYNEQFF. CDR3 nucleotide sequence: TGCAGTGCTCCCGGACCCGAATCAAGCTCCTACAATGAGCAGTTCTTC.

The rearrangement joins TRBV10-3 to TRBJ2-1; D ambiguous. Germline CDR1 reads ENHRY; CDR2 reads SYGVKD. V lost 0 bases to trimming and J lost 4 bases, with 7 bases between them. This CDR3 spans 14 amino acids. CDR3 DNA: TGTGCCATCAGTGAGTCGGCAGAGTACAATGAGCAGTTCTTC. Residues: CAISESAEYNEQFF.

CDR3 sequence: CSTGQLQETQYF. The DNA for the CDR3 is TGCAGTACGGGACAGCTACAAGAGACCCAGTACTTC. The V call is TRBV20-1, the J call TRBJ2-5; TRBD1 matches 7 bases. Trimming cost V 8 bases and J 2 bases; bases outside gene matches: 5. Germline CDR1 and CDR2: DFQATT and SNEGSKA (reference sequence). The length of the CDR3 is 12 residues.

The chain combines TRBV20-1 with TRBJ2-1; 10 nucleotides match TRBD2. Per the germline V gene, CDR1 is DFQATT and CDR2 is SNEGSKA (reference sequence). This CDR3 is 14 amino acids long. The V and J ends lost 7 bases and 6 bases, in that order; junction bases with no gene match: 9. The CDR3 is CSVPPSGSSNEQFF. The CDR3, as DNA: TGCAGTGTTCCCCCTAGCGGGAGTTCCAATGAGCAGTTCTTC.

The J gene is TRBJ2-2, the V gene TRBV7-2, with D perhaps matching TRBD1 (7 bases). This CDR3 is 17 amino acids long. V dropped 5 bases and J dropped 4 bases, with 20 bases sitting between them. The germline CDR1 and CDR2 sequences are SGHTA and FQGNSA. The CDR3 nucleotides are TGTGCCAGCAGCACCCAACAGGGGACTTCTGGCACCGGGGAGCTGTTTTTT. It is translated as CASSTQQGTSGTGELFF. Together with reference TRBV7-2 and TRBJ2-2, the CDR3 gives the full variable domain: GAGVSQSPSNKVTEKGKDVELRCDPISGHTALYWYRQSLGQGLEFLIYFQGNSAPDKSGLPSDRFSAERTGGSVSTLTIQRTQQEDSAVYLCASSTQQGTSGTGELFFGEGSRLTVL.

V and J are TRBV9 and TRBJ2-4; D assignment may be TRBD1 or TRBD2 (5 bases each). Germline V gene sequence: CDR1 SGDLS, CDR2 YYNGEE. CDR3 length: 14 amino acids. The germline V and J ends were trimmed by 0 bases and 8 bases, with 12 bases remaining between them. The CDR3: CASSVGGLGDIQYF. The CDR3 nucleotides are TGTGCCAGCAGCGTAGGGGGGTTGGGCGACATTCAGTACTTC. Full variable domain (remainder filled in from reference TRBV9 and TRBJ2-4): DSGVTQTPKHLITATGQRVTLRCSPRSGDLSVYWYQQSLDQGLQFLIQYYNGEERAKGNILERFSAQQFPDLHSELNLSSLELGDSALYFCASSVGGLGDIQYFGAGTRLSVL.

The rearrangement uses TRBV19 and TRBJ1-5, with D perhaps matching TRBD1 (5 bases). Trimming stripped 9 bases from V and 1 base from J, with 10 bases between. Germline V lookup: CDR1 LNHDA, CDR2 SQIVND (reference sequence). The CDR3 length is 13 residues. The CDR3 DNA follows: TGTGCCAGCGGGACGGCCAGCAATCAGCCCCAGCATTTT. Its protein is CASGTASNQPQHF.

This clonotype was seen only a few times. The chain carries TRBV12-3 or TRBV12-4 and TRBJ2-2, with D tentatively TRBD1 (5 bases). Trimming removed 8 bases at V and 5 bases at J, with 12 bases between. CDR3 length: 13 amino acids. The CDR3 sequence is CASSLGVTGELFF. DNA for the CDR3: TGTGCCAGCTCCTTAGGGGTTACCGGGGAGCTGTTTTTT.

V usage is TRBV28 and J usage is TRBJ2-5, with D perhaps assigned TRBD1 or TRBD2 (5 bases each). Germline CDR1 and CDR2: MDHEN and SYDVKM. The germline V and J ends were trimmed by 2 bases and 4 bases, with 11 bases remaining between them. The CDR3 has 14 amino acids. CDR3 amino acids: CASSLIAGRETQYF. In nucleotides, the CDR3 is TGTGCCAGCAGTTTAATAGCAGGGAGAGAGACCCAGTACTTC.

The chain couples TRBV12-3 or TRBV12-4 to TRBJ2-1, with 10 bases lining up with TRBD2. The CDR3 is 14 amino acids. The ends lost 3 bases at V and 8 bases at J; junction bases unmatched: 4. In nucleotides, the CDR3 is TGTGCCAGCAGTTTCCTAGCGGGAGCCGATGAGCAGTTCTTC. Translating it yields CASSFLAGADEQFF.

This clonotype came up once. The rearrangement joins TRBV7-2 to TRBJ2-4, with 7 bases identical to TRBD1. Germline assignment: CDR1 SGHTA and CDR2 FQGNSA. Germline trimming cut 6 bases from V and 9 bases from J; bases unmatched to any gene: 8. This CDR3 is built from 13 residues. CDR3 region: CASSSRQGTIQYF. The DNA for the CDR3 is TGTGCCAGCAGTTCAAGACAGGGTACCATTCAGTACTTC.

The V call is TRBV10-3, the J call TRBJ2-5; 8 bases fit TRBD2. J lost 1 base, V lost 5 bases, and 6 bases had no gene match. The CDR3 totals 15 residues. Germline lookup yields CDR1 ENHRY and CDR2 SYGVKD. This CDR3 reads CAISPPGGGQETQYF. CDR3 DNA: TGTGCCATCAGTCCGCCCGGGGGGGGCCAAGAGACCCAGTACTTC.

V and J are TRBV18 and TRBJ2-3, with 11 bases that match TRBD2. Germline CDR1 and CDR2: KGHSH and LQKENI. This CDR3 is 16 amino acids long. Trimming at V came to 2 bases and at J to 5 bases, leaving 6 bases not matched to a gene. In DNA form, the CDR3 reads TGTGCCAGCTCACCAGAGCTAGCGGGAGGTCGAGATACGCAGTATTTT. It codes for CASSPELAGGRDTQYF.

This clonotype was seen just once. The chain recombines TRBV6-6 with TRBJ1-2; TRBD1 agrees at 7 bases. The junction had 6 bases not matched to a gene; V was cut back by 4 bases and J by 7 bases. Germline V gene sequence: CDR1 MNHNY, CDR2 SVGAGI (reference sequence). CDR3 length equals 13 residues. CDR3 DNA sequence: TGTGCCAGCAGTTTTCCAGGGGGTTTTGGCTACACCTTC. This translates into CASSFPGGFGYTF.